The clone carrying this TCR beta chain was counted many times. The antigen remains undetermined. The germline V gene encodes CDR1 SGDLS and CDR2 YYNGEE. The length of the CDR3 is 15 residues. Trimming took 0 bases from V and 1 from J, leaving 10 bases between them. This sample was taken from a study of T cells in Graves' hyperthyroidism and ophthalmopathy. Broader study findings: Ophthalmopathy was told apart from stable hyperthyroidism by a 13 V-J model. Within blood appeared most thyroid clonotypes that had expanded above 0.001.

Exclusion criteria comprised uncontrolled infection, other autoimmune disease, pregnancy or lactation. Based on clinical symptoms, serum thyroxine and TRAb, thyroid ultrasound and orbital computed tomography, diagnoses were reached. The CDR3 regions of TCR beta were amplified from RNA transcripts. The study used the HTBI primer set for a first-round RT-PCR of the TCR CDR3. In TCRdb, the multiplex PCR reads were re-called with MiXCR into one record per CDR3 protein. The data contain a few hundred thousand distinct CDR3 sequences, roughly 50% of them singletons. Sequences were obtained from peripheral blood or thyroid tissue (not recorded which). The chain uses TRBV9 and TRBJ1-2, with D uncertain. The receptor was derived from an adult woman with Graves' disease, either hyperthyroidism or ophthalmopathy (not recorded which). CDR3 region: CASSVASQINYGYTF. CDR3 in DNA: TGTGCCAGCAGCGTAGCTTCACAGATTAACTATGGCTACACCTTC. Using reference TRBV9 and TRBJ1-2 for the parts outside the CDR3, the full variable domain is DSGVTQTPKHLITATGQRVTLRCSPRSGDLSVYWYQQSLDQGLQFLIQYYNGEERAKGNILERFSAQQFPDLHSELNLSSLELGDSALYFCASSVASQINYGYTFGSGTRLTVV.